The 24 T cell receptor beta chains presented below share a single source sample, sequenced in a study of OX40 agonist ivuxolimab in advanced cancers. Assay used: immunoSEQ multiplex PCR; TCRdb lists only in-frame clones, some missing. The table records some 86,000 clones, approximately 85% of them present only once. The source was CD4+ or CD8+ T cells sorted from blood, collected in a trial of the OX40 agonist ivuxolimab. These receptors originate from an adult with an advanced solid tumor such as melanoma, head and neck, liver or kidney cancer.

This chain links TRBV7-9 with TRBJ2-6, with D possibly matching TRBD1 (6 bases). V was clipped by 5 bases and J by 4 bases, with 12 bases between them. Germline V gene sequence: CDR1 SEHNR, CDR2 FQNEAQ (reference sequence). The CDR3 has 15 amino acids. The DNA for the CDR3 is TGTGCCAGCAGCGCCAGGGGATACGGGGCCAACGTCCTGACTTTC. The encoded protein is CASSARGYGANVLTF.

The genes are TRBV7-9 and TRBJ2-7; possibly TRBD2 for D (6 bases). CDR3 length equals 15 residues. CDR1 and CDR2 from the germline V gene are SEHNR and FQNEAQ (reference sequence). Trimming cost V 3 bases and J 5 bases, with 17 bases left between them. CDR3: CASSLGLLGRHEQYF. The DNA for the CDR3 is TGTGCCAGCAGCTTGGGGCTGTTGGGGAGGCACGAGCAGTACTTC.

CDR3 nucleotide sequence: TGTGCCAGCAGTGCCCGGATAGCGGGAGGCGACAATGAGCAGTTCTTC. Translation gives CASSARIAGGDNEQFF. The chain uses TRBV6-1 and TRBJ2-1, with 10 bases lining up with TRBD2. The CDR3 runs 16 residues. V was pared by 4 bases and J by 5 bases, with 8 bases of the junction left unmatched. Germline V lookup: CDR1 MNHNS, CDR2 SASEGT.

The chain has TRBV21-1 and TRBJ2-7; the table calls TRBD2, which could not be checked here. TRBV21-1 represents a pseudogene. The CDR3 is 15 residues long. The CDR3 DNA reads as TGTGCCAGCAGGTTTCTAGCACCCGTCTCCTACGAGCAGTACTTC. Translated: CASRFLAPVSYEQYF.

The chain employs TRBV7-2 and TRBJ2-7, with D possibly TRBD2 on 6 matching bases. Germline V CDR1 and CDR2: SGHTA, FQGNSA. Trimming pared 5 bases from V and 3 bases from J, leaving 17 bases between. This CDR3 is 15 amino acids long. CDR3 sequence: CASSQGASADYEQYF. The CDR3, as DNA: TGTGCCAGCAGCCAAGGGGCTAGCGCTGACTACGAGCAGTACTTC. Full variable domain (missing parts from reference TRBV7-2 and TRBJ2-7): GAGVSQSPSNKVTEKGKDVELRCDPISGHTALYWYRQSLGQGLEFLIYFQGNSAPDKSGLPSDRFSAERTGGSVSTLTIQRTQQEDSAVYLCASSQGASADYEQYFGPGTRLTVT.

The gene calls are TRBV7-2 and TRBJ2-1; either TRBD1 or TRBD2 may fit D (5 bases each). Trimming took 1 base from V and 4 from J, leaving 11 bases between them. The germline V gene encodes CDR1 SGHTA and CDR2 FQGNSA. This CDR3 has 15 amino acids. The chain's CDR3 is CASSLETGRYNEQFF. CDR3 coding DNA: TGTGCCAGCAGCTTAGAAACGGGACGGTACAATGAGCAGTTCTTC.

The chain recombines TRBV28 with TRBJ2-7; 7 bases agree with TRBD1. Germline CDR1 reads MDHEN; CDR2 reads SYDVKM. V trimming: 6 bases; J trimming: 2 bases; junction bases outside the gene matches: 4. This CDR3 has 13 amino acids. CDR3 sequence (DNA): TGTGCCAGCAGCGGACAGGTAACCTACGAGCAGTACTTC. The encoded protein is CASSGQVTYEQYF.

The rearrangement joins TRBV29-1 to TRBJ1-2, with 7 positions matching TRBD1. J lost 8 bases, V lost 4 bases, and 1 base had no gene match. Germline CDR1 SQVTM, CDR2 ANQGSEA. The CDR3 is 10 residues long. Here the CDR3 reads CSVGDSGYTF. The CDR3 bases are TGCAGCGTTGGGGACAGCGGCTACACCTTC.

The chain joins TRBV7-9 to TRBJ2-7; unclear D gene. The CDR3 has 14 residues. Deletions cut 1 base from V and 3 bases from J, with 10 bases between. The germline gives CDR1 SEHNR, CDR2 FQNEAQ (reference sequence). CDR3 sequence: CASSLVGGRYEQYF. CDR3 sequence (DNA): TGTGCCAGCAGCTTAGTGGGTGGGCGCTACGAGCAGTACTTC.

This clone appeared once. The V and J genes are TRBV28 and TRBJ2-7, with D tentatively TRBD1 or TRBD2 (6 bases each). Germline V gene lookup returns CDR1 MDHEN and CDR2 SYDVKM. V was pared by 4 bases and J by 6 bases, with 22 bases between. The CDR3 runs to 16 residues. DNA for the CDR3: TGTGCCAGCAGTTCCCCCTGGGGGCTAGCGAATTTCGAGCAGTACTTC. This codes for CASSSPWGLANFEQYF.

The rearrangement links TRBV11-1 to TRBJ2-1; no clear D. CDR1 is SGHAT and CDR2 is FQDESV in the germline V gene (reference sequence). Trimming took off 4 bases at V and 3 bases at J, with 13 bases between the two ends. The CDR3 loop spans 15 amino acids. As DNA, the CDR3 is TGTGCCAGCAGCTACAACTTCGGTTTCTACAATGAGCAGTTCTTC. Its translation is CASSYNFGFYNEQFF.

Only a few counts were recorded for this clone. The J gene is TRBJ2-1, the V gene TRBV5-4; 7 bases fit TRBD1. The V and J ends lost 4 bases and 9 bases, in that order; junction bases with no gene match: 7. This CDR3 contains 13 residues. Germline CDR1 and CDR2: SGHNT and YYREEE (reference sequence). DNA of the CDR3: TGTGCCAGCAGCGCGACAGGGTTGGGTGAGCAGTTCTTC. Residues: CASSATGLGEQFF.

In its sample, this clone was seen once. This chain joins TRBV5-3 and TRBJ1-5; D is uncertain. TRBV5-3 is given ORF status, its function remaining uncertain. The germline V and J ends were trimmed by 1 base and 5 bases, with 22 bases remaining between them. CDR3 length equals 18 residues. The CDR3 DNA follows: TGTGCCAGAAGCTTGACGACTCGACCAGCCCATCGGGATCAGCCCCAGCATTTT. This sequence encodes CARSLTTRPAHRDQPQHF.

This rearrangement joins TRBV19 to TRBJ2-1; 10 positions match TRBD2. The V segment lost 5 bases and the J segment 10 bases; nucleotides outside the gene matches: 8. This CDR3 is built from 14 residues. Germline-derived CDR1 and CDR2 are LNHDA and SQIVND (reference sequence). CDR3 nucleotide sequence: TGTGCCAGTAGTTCTCTAGCGGGAGCGGACGAGCAGTTCTTC. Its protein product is CASSSLAGADEQFF.

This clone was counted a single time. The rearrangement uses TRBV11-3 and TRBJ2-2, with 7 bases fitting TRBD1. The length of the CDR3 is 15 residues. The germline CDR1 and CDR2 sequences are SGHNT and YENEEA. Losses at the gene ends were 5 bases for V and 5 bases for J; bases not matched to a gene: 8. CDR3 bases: TGTGCCAGCAGCCACAGGGGTGGGCCTACCGGGGAGCTGTTTTTT. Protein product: CASSHRGGPTGELFF.

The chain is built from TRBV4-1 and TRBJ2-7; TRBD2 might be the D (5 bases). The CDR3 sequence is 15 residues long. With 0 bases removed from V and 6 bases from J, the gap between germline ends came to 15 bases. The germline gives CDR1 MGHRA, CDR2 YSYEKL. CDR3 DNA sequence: TGCGCCAGCAGCCAAGATCCCCAGAGGGCCCGCGAGCAGTACTTC. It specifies CASSQDPQRAREQYF.

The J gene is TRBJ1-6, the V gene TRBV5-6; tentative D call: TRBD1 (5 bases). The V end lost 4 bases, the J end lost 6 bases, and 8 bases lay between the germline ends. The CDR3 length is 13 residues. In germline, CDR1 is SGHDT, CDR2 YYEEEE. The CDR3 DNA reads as TGTGCCAGCAGCGGAGGGGCTAATTCACCCCTCCACTTT. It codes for CASSGGANSPLHF.

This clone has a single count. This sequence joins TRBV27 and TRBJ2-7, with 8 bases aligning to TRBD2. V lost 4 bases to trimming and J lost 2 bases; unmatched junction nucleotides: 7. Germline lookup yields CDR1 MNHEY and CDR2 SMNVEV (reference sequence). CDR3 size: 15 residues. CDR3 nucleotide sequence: TGTGCCAGCAGTTACAAAGCGGGAGTCGCCTACGAGCAGTACTTC. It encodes CASSYKAGVAYEQYF.

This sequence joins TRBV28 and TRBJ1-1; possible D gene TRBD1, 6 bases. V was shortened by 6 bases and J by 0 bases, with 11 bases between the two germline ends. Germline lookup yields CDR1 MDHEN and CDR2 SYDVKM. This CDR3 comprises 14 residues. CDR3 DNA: TGTGCCAGCAGCCCGCGGACAGTGAACACTGAAGCTTTCTTT. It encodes CASSPRTVNTEAFF.

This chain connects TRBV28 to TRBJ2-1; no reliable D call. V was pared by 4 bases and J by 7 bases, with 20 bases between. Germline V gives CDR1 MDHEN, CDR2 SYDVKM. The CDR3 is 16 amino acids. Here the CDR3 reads CASSSPPPHYRNEQFF. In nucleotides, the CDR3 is TGTGCCAGCAGTTCCCCTCCCCCTCACTACAGAAATGAGCAGTTCTTC. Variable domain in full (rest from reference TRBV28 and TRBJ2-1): DVKVTQSSRYLVKRTGEKVFLECVQDMDHENMFWYRQDPGLGLRLIYFSYDVKMKEKGDIPEGYSVSREKKERFSLILESASTNQTSMYLCASSSPPPHYRNEQFFGPGTRLTVL.

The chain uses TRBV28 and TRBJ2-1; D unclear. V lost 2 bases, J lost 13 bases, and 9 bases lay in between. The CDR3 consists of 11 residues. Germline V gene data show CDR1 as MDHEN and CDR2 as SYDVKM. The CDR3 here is CASSLGPHQFF. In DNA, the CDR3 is TGTGCCAGCAGTTTAGGCCCTCACCAGTTCTTC.

The CDR3 DNA reads TGTGCCATCAGTGACAGCTACGAGCAGTACTTC. This gives the protein CAISDSYEQYF. This chain connects TRBV10-3 to TRBJ2-7; D is uncertain. This CDR3 spans 11 amino acids. Germline V gene sequence: CDR1 ENHRY, CDR2 SYGVKD. V gave up 3 bases and J gave up 3 bases, with 3 bases separating them.

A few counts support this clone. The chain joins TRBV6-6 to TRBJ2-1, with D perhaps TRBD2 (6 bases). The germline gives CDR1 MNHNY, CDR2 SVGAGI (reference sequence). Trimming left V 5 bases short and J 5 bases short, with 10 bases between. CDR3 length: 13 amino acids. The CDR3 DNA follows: TGTGCCAGCAGTCTGCGGGACGACAATGAGCAGTTCTTC. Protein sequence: CASSLRDDNEQFF.

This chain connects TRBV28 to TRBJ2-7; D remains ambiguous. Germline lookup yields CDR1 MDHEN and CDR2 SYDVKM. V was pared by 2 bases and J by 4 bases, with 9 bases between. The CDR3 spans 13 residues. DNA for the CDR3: TGTGCCAGCAGTTTAGACGGAGCTTACGAGCAGTACTTC. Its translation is CASSLDGAYEQYF.